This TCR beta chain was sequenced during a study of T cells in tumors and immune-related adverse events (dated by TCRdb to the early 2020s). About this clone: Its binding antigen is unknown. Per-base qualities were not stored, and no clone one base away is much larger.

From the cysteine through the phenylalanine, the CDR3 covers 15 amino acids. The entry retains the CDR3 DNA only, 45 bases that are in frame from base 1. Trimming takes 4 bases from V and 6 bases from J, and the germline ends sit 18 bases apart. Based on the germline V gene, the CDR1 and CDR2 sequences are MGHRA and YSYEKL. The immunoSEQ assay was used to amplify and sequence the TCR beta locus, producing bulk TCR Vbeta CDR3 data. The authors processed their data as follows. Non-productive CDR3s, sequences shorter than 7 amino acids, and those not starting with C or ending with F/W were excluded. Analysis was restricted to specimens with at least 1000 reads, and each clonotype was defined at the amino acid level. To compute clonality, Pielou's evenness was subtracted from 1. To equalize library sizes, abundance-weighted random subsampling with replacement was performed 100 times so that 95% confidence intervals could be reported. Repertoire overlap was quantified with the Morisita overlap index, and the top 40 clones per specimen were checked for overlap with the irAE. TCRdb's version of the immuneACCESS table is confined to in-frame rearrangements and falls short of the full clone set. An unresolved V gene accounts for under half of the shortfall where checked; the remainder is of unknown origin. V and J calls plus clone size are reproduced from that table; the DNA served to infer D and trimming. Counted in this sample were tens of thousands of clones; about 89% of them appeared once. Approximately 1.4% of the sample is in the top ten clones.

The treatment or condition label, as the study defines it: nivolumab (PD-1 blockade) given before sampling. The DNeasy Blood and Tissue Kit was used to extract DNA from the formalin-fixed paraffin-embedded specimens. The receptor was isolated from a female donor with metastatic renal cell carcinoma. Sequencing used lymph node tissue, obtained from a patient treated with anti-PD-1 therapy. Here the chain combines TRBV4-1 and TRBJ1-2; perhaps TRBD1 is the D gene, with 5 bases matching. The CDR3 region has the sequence CASSRPWGRDHGYTF. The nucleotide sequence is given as TGCGCCAGCAGCCGACCCTGGGGACGGGATCATGGCTACACCTTC.